This T cell receptor (beta chain) appears in the sequencing data of a study of cytomegalovirus exposure and HLA in healthy donors. The study, taken as a whole, reports: About 150 TCR beta chains were listed as cytomegalovirus-associated.

The PCR employed 60 Vbeta primers together with 13 Jbeta primers. This table comes from immunoSEQ multiplex PCR, and its TCRdb copy is limited to in-frame clones, with some not included. The table has roughly 78,000 clones, roughly 60% seen once. For this clone: What it binds is unknown.

This receptor was identified in a man in his thirties or forties in good health and CMV-seropositive. Input material: PBMCs.

The CDR3 DNA reads as TGTGCCAGCAGTAGCCCTGGGGCCAACGTCCTGACTTTC. This encodes CASSSPGANVLTF. The chain recombines TRBV6-5 with TRBJ2-6; D not resolved. Trimming took off 5 bases at V and 2 bases at J, with 4 bases between the two ends. This CDR3 region has 13 residues. Looked up from germline, CDR1 is MNHEY and CDR2 is SVGAGI.